Listed below are T cell receptor beta chains from one sample, sequenced in a study of Graves' ophthalmopathy and Graves' hyperthyroidism. MiXCR, applied by TCRdb to the multiplex PCR reads, yields one record per CDR3 protein. The data show about 400,000 distinct CDR3 sequences, about a sixth seen once. Sequencing used peripheral blood. Source of these receptors: a woman between 18 and 29 years old with Graves' ophthalmopathy. Each CDR3 is given with its conserved first and last residue. A D gene is named only where the DNA matches it firmly. Clone sizes are given selectively: once, few, many, or a class where the clone is expanded.

TRBV6-1	TRBD1	many	TRBJ1-1	CASSPINRGDKAFF	TGTGCCAGCAGCCCTATTAACAGGGGTGATAAAGCTTTCTTT
TRBV5-1	.	many	TRBJ2-7	CASGPDPGTYEQYF	TGCGCCAGCGGGCCGGACCCCGGAACCTACGAGCAGTACTTC
TRBV10-3	.	many	TRBJ2-6	CAISARGDPSAGANVLTF	TGTGCCATCAGCGCACGAGGGGACCCTAGTGCTGGGGCCAACGTCCTGACTTTC
TRBV9	.	many	TRBJ1-3	CASSEGPGQVSIYF	TGTGCCAGCAGCGAGGGACCCGGGCAGGTATCCATATATTTT
TRBV7-9	.	many	TRBJ1-5	CASSLAVEGTQHF	TGTGCCAGCAGCTTAGCGGTTGAGGGCACCCAGCATTTT
TRBV6-5	TRBD2	many	TRBJ2-7	CASSYTELAGNEQYF	TGTGCCAGCAGTTACACAGAACTAGCGGGAAACGAGCAGTACTTC
TRBV15	TRBD1	.	TRBJ2-5	CATSRDTDRGLQETQYF	TGTGCCACCAGCAGAGATACGGACAGGGGGCTCCAAGAGACCCAGTACTTC
TRBV30	.	.	TRBJ1-6	CAWSVPNSPLHF	TGTGCCTGGAGTGTACCGAATTCACCCCTCCACTTT
TRBV6-5	.	.	TRBJ2-7	CASSYSSQESPYEQYF	TGTGCCAGCAGTTACTCGAGCCAGGAGAGTCCCTACGAGCAGTACTTC
TRBV6-9	TRBD1	.	TRBJ1-1	CASSSSDREGTEAFF	TGTGCCAGCAGTTCCTCGGACAGGGAGGGTACTGAAGCTTTCTTT
TRBV19	.	many	TRBJ1-5	CASSIEENQPQHF	TGTGCCAGTAGTATAGAGGAAAATCAGCCCCAGCATTTT
TRBV12-3/TRBV12-4	.	many	TRBJ1-1	CASSLGRGGAVNTEAFF	TGTGCCAGCAGTTTAGGCCGTGGGGGAGCGGTGAACACTGAAGCTTTCTTT
TRBV6-5	.	.	TRBJ1-6	CASSYREGNSPLHF	TGTGCCAGCAGTTACCGAGAGGGAAATTCACCCCTCCACTTT
TRBV7-9	.	once	TRBJ2-5	CASSPFGAEVQETQYF	TGTGCCAGCAGCCCCTTTGGGGCGGAAGTTCAAGAGACCCAGTACTTC
TRBV6-9	.	.	TRBJ2-5	CASSFLAAPGGKETQYF	TGTGCCAGCAGTTTCTTAGCGGCCCCCGGCGGGAAAGAGACCCAGTACTTC
TRBV24-1	TRBD1	once	TRBJ1-5	CATSDSDRGHVVQPQHF	TGTGCCACCAGTGATTCAGACAGGGGGCATGTTGTTCAGCCCCAGCATTTT
TRBV28	TRBD2	many	TRBJ2-2	CASSGSGNRDSGELFF	TGTGCCAGCAGCGGTAGCGGGAACCGTGATTCCGGGGAGCTGTTTTTT
TRBV6-2/TRBV6-3	TRBD1	.	TRBJ1-2	CASSRDGQGFSYTF	TGTGCCAGCAGTCGCGATGGACAGGGGTTTTCTTACACCTTC
TRBV5-1	TRBD1	many	TRBJ2-7	CASNQERDRDYEQYF	TGCGCCAGCAATCAAGAAAGGGACAGGGACTACGAGCAGTACTTC
TRBV7-2	.	many	TRBJ2-7	CASNPWWDNYEQYF	TGTGCCAGCAACCCATGGTGGGACAACTACGAGCAGTACTTC
TRBV11-2	TRBD1	many	TRBJ1-2	CASSFGTGGASDYGYTF	TGTGCCAGCAGCTTCGGGACAGGGGGCGCGTCCGACTATGGCTACACCTTC
TRBV6-5	.	many	TRBJ2-5	CASSYSAVGETQYF	TGTGCCAGCAGTTACTCGGCTGTCGGAGAGACCCAGTACTTC